Shown below are 4 T cell receptor beta chains from a single sample sequenced in a study of cytomegalovirus exposure and HLA in healthy donors. PCR involved 60 Vbeta and 13 Jbeta primers. The data were produced by immunoSEQ multiplex PCR, yet TCRdb's version contains in-frame clones alone and is incomplete. The sample lists 180,000 or so clones, approximately 86% seen once, with 0.25% to 0.4% in the top ten. Sequencing was done on a sample of PBMCs. The source is a woman aged 25 to 39 in good health and CMV-seronegative.

This clone showed up just once. The chain combines TRBV18 with TRBJ2-5; 8 nucleotides align to TRBD1. This CDR3 is built from 15 residues. Losses at the gene ends were 3 bases for V and 4 bases for J; bases not matched to a gene: 7. Germline CDR1 KGHSH, CDR2 LQKENI. This CDR3 reads CASSPGQGALETQYF. CDR3 DNA: TGTGCCAGCTCACCTGGGCAGGGGGCTCTAGAGACCCAGTACTTC.

This chain connects TRBV5-4 to TRBJ2-1; 11 nucleotides match TRBD1. CDR3 length: 15 residues. Trimming at V came to 4 bases and at J to 7 bases, leaving 7 bases not matched to a gene. From germline, CDR1 is SGHNT and CDR2 YYREEE (reference sequence). The CDR3 sequence is CASSPKGQGVNEQFF. In DNA form, the CDR3 reads TGTGCCAGCAGCCCAAAGGGACAGGGGGTAAATGAGCAGTTCTTC.

The rearrangement uses TRBV7-3 and TRBJ2-2, with 8 bases matching TRBD1. J was trimmed by 7 bases and V by 0 bases; bases with no gene match: 10. CDR1 and CDR2 from the germline V gene are SGHTA and FQGTGA. This CDR3 spans 17 amino acids. In DNA form, the CDR3 reads TGTGCCAGCAGCTTAACGAGTCAGGGGGCGCTTGGCGGGGAGCTGTTTTTT. This codes for CASSLTSQGALGGELFF.

This clone was observed a few times. This CDR3 is CASSYRVTTEAFF. The CDR3 DNA follows: TGTGCCAGCAGTTACAGGGTTACCACTGAAGCTTTCTTT. This chain links TRBV27 with TRBJ1-1; D is perhaps TRBD1 (6 bases). V gave up 4 bases and J gave up 4 bases, with 10 bases separating them. The germline gives CDR1 MNHEY, CDR2 SMNVEV (reference sequence). The CDR3 covers 13 residues.